This T cell receptor (beta chain) was sequenced for a study of shared clonotypes between healthy human individuals. Study-wide context: There were three CD4 naive, three CD4 memory, two CD8 naive and one CD8 memory plates per donor.

The CDR3 runs 15 residues. The germline V gene encodes CDR1 MNHEY and CDR2 SMNVEV (reference sequence). V gave up 5 bases and J gave up 1 base, with 14 bases separating them. It was at deep level that the assay was run. Across several immunoSEQ plates, the genomic DNA of each subset was split evenly. Here immunoSEQ multiplex PCR was the method, and the copy in TCRdb shows in-frame clones only, minus some. Of about 120,000 clones listed, approximately 70% are singletons. Donation came from healthy HIV-negative adults that had no recent acute infections or vaccinations. The sample consisted of memory CD8+ T cells sorted from blood. Indicated subset: CD45RO+ cells pooled with CCR7-negative TemRA cells. This sequence was found in a woman aged 30 to 39 in good health. The chain has TRBV27 and TRBJ1-1, with D perhaps TRBD1 (6 bases). CDR3 in amino acids: CASSPQRTANTEAFF. In nucleotides, the CDR3 is TGTGCCAGCAGTCCCCAAAGGACAGCGAACACTGAAGCTTTCTTT.